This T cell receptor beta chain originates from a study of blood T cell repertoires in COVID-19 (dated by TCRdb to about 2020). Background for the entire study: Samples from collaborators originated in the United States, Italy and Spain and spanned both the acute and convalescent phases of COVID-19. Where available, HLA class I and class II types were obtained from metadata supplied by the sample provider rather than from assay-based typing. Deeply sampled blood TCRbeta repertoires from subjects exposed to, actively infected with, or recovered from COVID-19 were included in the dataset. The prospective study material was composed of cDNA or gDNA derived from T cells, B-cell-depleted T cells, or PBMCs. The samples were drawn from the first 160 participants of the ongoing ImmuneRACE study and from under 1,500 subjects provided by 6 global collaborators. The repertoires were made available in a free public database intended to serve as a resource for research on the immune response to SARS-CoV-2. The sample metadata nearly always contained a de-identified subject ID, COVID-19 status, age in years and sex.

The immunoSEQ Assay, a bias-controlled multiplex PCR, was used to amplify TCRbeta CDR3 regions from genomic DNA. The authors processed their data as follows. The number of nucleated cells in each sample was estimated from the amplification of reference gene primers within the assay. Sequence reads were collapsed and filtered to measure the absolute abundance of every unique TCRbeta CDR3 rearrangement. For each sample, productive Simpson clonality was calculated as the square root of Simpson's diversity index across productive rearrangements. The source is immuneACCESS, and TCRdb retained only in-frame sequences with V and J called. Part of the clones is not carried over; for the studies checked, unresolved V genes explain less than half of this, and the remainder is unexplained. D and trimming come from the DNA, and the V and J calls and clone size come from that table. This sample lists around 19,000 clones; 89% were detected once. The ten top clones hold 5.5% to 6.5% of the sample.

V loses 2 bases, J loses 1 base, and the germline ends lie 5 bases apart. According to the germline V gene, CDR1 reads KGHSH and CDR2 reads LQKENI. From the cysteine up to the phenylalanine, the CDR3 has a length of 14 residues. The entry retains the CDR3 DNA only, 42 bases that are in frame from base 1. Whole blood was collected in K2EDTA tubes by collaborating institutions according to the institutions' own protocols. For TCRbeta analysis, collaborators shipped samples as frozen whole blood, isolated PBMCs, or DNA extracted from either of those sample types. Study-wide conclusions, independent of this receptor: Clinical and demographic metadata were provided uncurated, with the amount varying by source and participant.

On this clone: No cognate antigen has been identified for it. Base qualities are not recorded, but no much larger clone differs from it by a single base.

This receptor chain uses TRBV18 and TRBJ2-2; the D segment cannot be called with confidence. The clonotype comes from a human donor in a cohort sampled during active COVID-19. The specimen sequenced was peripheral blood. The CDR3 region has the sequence CASSPSGNTGELFF. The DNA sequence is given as TGTGCCAGCTCACCATCCGGGAACACCGGGGAGCTGTTTTTT.